This T cell receptor (beta chain) was found in a study of radiation and T cells in renal cell carcinoma. Across the whole study: Nephrectomy followed 15 Gy stereotactic body radiation by 4 weeks.

This clone is medium-sized in the sample. Its antigen is as yet unknown. The CDR3 sequence is 15 residues long. Germline CDR1 and CDR2: MDHEN and SYDVKM. V was clipped by 7 bases and J by 8 bases, with 20 bases between them. Sequencing used immunoSEQ multiplex PCR; TCRdb keeps in-frame clones, though not all of them. Of about 130,000 clones detected, around four fifths appear once; the ten largest clones hold approximately 1.9%. Described time point: blood 2 weeks post-SBRT. Treatment specified: 15 Gy SBRT to primary tumor, nephrectomy 4 weeks later. Study-level findings and limits: From baseline, blood top tumor clonotypes peaked at 2 weeks post-radiation.

The chain uses TRBV28 and TRBJ1-4, with a weak D call TRBD1 (5 bases). The material was blood, obtained from a patient whose treatment included radiotherapy and nephrectomy. The source of this sequence is an older woman with renal cell carcinoma. The CDR3 spells CASIPHPGSNEKLFF. The CDR3 DNA follows: TGTGCCAGCATCCCCCACCCAGGGTCGAACGAAAAACTGTTTTTT. Combining the CDR3 with reference TRBV28 and TRBJ1-4 gives the whole variable domain DVKVTQSSRYLVKRTGEKVFLECVQDMDHENMFWYRQDPGLGLRLIYFSYDVKMKEKGDIPEGYSVSREKKERFSLILESASTNQTSMYLCASIPHPGSNEKLFFGSGTQLSVL.